The 7 T cell receptor delta chains given below trace back to one sample, sequenced in a study of gamma-delta chains in newborns, infants, children. TCRdb reprocessed the reads using CATT. The sample carries about 3,800 delta-chain clones, approximately 4.3% recorded once. Sequencing used blood. All receptors come from a child who was a newborn, infant or young child, either healthy, febrile or measles-vaccinated (not recorded which).

Remarks on this clone: With a much larger clone just one base away, this may be a read error. The genes are TRDV2 and TRDJ2; 8 bases align to TRDD3. With V trimmed by 1 base and J by 1 base, 7 bases remained unmatched. Germline V gene lookup returns CDR1 GEAIGNYY and CDR2 EKD. The CDR3 is 17 amino acids. CDR3 loop: CACDTLGGAHLTAQLFF. As DNA, the CDR3 is TGTGCCTGTGACACACTGGGGGGTGCTCATTTGACAGCACAACTCTTCTTT.

On this clone: A much larger clone is a single base away; this may be a read error. The chain links TRDV2 to TRDJ1, with 9 bases matching TRDD3. This CDR3 has 23 residues. CDR1 is GEAIGNYY and CDR2 is EKD in the germline V gene. The CDR3 here is CACGTLLGGDLLLGETYTDKLIF. CDR3 in DNA: TGTGCCTGTGGCACCCTCCTTGGTGGGGACCTATTACTGGGGGAGACGTACACCGATAAACTCATCTTT.

Sample share makes this clone medium-sized. This sample includes further DNA sequences coding for the same CDR3. The V and J genes are TRDV2 and TRDJ3; 9 bases line up with TRDD3. The trim removed 0 bases at V and 11 bases at J, leaving 10 bases unmatched. Germline-derived CDR1 and CDR2 are GEAIGNYY and EKD. The CDR3 loop spans 17 amino acids. CDR3 region: CACDTAGGLSVPRQMFF. Written as DNA, the CDR3 is TGTGCCTGTGACACCGCTGGGGGATTATCAGTCCCCCGACAGATGTTTTTC.

Comments on this clone: Other DNA sequences in this sample translate to the same CDR3. The chain combines TRDV2 with TRDJ1; 7 bases fit TRDD3. The J segment lost 5 bases and the V segment lost 3 bases, leaving 8 bases of the junction unmatched. This CDR3 has 14 residues. Germline loops: CDR1 GEAIGNYY, CDR2 EKD. In DNA form, the CDR3 reads TGTGCCTGTGACCTTACTGGGGAAGCTGATAAACTCATCTTT. Translation gives CACDLTGEADKLIF.

This clone has more than one count but fewer than ten. Translating this DNA gives a protein that differs at residue 7 from the TCRdb one, which belongs to a much larger clone; a read error is likely, and the protein shown is this translation. V usage is TRDV2 and J usage is TRDJ1; unclear D gene. V was clipped by 3 bases and J by 4 bases, with 17 bases between them. Germline V CDR1 and CDR2: GEAIGNYY, EKD. CDR3 length: 15 residues. The chain's CDR3 is CACDPLVDSLDKLIF. Here the CDR3 DNA reads TGTGCCTGTGACCCCCTGGTGGATTCTCTCGATAAACTCATCTTT.

In regard to this clone: This may be a read error, as it is one base from a much larger clone. Within the sample, other DNA sequences also encode this same CDR3. The gene calls are TRDV2 and TRDJ3, with TRDD3 matching 9 bases. Germline assignment: CDR1 GEAIGNYY and CDR2 EKD. The CDR3 totals 20 residues. Here the CDR3 reads CACDTLLGDTSSWDTRQMFF. The CDR3 region has the DNA TGTGCTTGTGACACCTTACTGGGGGACACTAGCTCCTGGGACACCCGACAGATGTTTTTC.

This clone was picked up a small number of times. A far more abundant clone sits one base away, making this likely a read error. The identical CDR3 is also encoded by other nucleotide sequences in the sample. The V and J genes are TRDV2 and TRDJ1, with TRDD3 identical over 12 bases. J was trimmed by 3 bases and V by 3 bases; bases with no gene match: 7. The V gene's germline CDR1 is GEAIGNYY and CDR2 EKD. The CDR3 loop spans 16 amino acids. The CDR3 nucleotides read TGTGCCTGTGACGTCCTGGGGGATACGAACGCCGATAAACTCATCTTT. As protein: CACDVLGDTNADKLIF.